These 21 T cell receptor beta chains share one sample of origin, sequenced in a study of T cell responses to AZD1222 COVID-19 vaccine. Generated by immunoSEQ multiplex PCR, the TCRdb table keeps only in-frame clones and is missing some. The sample includes approximately 64,000 clones, 80% to 85% of them seen just once. The sample was peripheral blood, taken on day 0 of AZD1222 vaccination. Every receptor here comes from an adult in good health.

V usage is TRBV19 and J usage is TRBJ2-2, with 7 bases matching TRBD1. The length of the CDR3 is 14 residues. Losses at the gene ends were 7 bases for V and 6 bases for J; bases not matched to a gene: 8. Germline V CDR1 and CDR2: LNHDA, SQIVND (reference sequence). The CDR3 loop reads CASTTGVASGELFF. CDR3 sequence (DNA): TGTGCCAGTACCACAGGGGTCGCCTCCGGGGAGCTGTTTTTT.

J is TRBJ2-3 and V is TRBV4-3; 8 nucleotides agree with TRBD1. Germline assignment: CDR1 LGHNA and CDR2 YSLEER. This CDR3 is built from 15 residues. J gave up 4 bases and V 3 bases, and 6 bases lay outside the gene matches. In DNA, the CDR3 is TGCGCCAGCAGCCATCGATCCAGGGGGCCAGATACGCAGTATTTT. Protein product: CASSHRSRGPDTQYF.

The gene calls are TRBV19 and TRBJ1-2; maybe TRBD1 (6 bases). Per germline, CDR1 LNHDA and CDR2 SQIVND (reference sequence). V gave up 5 bases and J gave up 5 bases, with 24 bases separating them. This CDR3 is 17 amino acids long. The CDR3 DNA reads TGTGCCAGTAGTCAAACCGCAGGGGCCCTAATTAGTTATGGCTACACCTTC. Amino acid sequence: CASSQTAGALISYGYTF. The entire variable domain, with the rest obtained from reference TRBV19 and TRBJ1-2, is as follows: DGGITQSPKYLFRKEGQNVTLSCEQNLNHDAMYWYRQDPGQGLRLIYYSQIVNDFQKGDIAEGYSVSREKKESFPLTVTSAQKNPTAFYLCASSQTAGALISYGYTFGSGTRLTVV.

This chain connects TRBV28 to TRBJ1-2; D unclear. The ends were cut back, 5 bases at V and 2 bases at J, with 15 bases in the middle. CDR3 length equals 15 residues. Per the germline V gene, CDR1 is MDHEN and CDR2 is SYDVKM. This CDR3 is CASSVDTLLNYGYTF. CDR3 nucleotides: TGTGCCAGCAGTGTTGACACACTTTTGAACTATGGCTACACCTTC.

This clone was counted between two and nine times. V usage is TRBV7-9 and J usage is TRBJ1-3, with D unclear. The V gene's germline CDR1 is SEHNR and CDR2 FQNEAQ (reference sequence). This CDR3 comprises 14 residues. The ends were cut back, 2 bases at V and 0 bases at J, with 5 bases in the middle. CDR3 region: CASSLPSSGNTIYF. The CDR3 DNA follows: TGTGCCAGCAGCTTACCCAGCTCTGGAAACACCATATATTTT.

This clone was detected once. The chain recombines TRBV7-2 with TRBJ2-7; 11 bases match TRBD2. The CDR3 loop spans 15 amino acids. From germline, CDR1 is SGHTA and CDR2 FQGNSA. V shed 4 bases and J 7 bases; nucleotides not matched to a gene: 9. Here the CDR3 reads CASSYGLAGSGEQYF. The CDR3 DNA reads TGTGCCAGCAGCTACGGACTAGCGGGTTCTGGAGAGCAGTACTTC. The variable domain in full, completed from reference TRBV7-2 and TRBJ2-7, reads GAGVSQSPSNKVTEKGKDVELRCDPISGHTALYWYRQSLGQGLEFLIYFQGNSAPDKSGLPSDRFSAERTGGSVSTLTIQRTQQEDSAVYLCASSYGLAGSGEQYFGPGTRLTVT.

The V gene is TRBV4-3, the J gene TRBJ2-2; no reliable D call. Germline CDR1 LGHNA, CDR2 YSLEER. Trimming left V 0 bases short and J 3 bases short, with 5 bases between. The CDR3 length is 14 residues. The CDR3 coding sequence is TGCGCCAGCAGCCAAGATAAAGACACCGGGGAGCTGTTTTTT. It translates to CASSQDKDTGELFF.

In nucleotides, the CDR3 is TGTGCCAGCGGGAGGCGGGGGTACAATGAGCAGTTCTTC. Its translation is CASGRRGYNEQFF. The V call is TRBV7-2, the J call TRBJ2-1; 7 positions match TRBD2. The V gene end was trimmed by 8 bases and the J gene end by 4 bases; junction bases not matched to a gene: 5. The V gene's germline CDR1 is SGHTA and CDR2 FQGNSA. The CDR3 sequence is 13 residues long.

This clone occurred a few times. This chain connects TRBV7-9 to TRBJ2-1; D not resolved. V was trimmed by 5 bases and J by 5 bases, leaving 10 bases between them. The CDR3 spans 13 residues. In germline, CDR1 is SEHNR, CDR2 FQNEAQ (reference sequence). CDR3 amino acids: CASSPRTDNEQFF. CDR3 DNA: TGTGCCAGCAGCCCCCGGACGGACAATGAGCAGTTCTTC.

This clone showed up just a few times. This chain uses TRBV15 with TRBJ2-1; 7 bases are shared with TRBD1. The germline gives CDR1 LNHNV, CDR2 YYDKDF (reference sequence). Germline trimming cut 1 base from V and 7 bases from J; bases unmatched to any gene: 7. This CDR3 spans 15 amino acids. CDR3 DNA: TGTGCCACCAGCAGAGGACAGGGATGGGGAAATGAGCAGTTCTTC. Its protein is CATSRGQGWGNEQFF.

This chain links TRBV6-5 with TRBJ2-5, with D possibly being TRBD1 (5 bases). V shed 6 bases and J shed 2 bases, with 10 bases lying between them. CDR1 MNHEY and CDR2 SVGAGI come from the germline V gene. This CDR3 has 13 amino acids. The CDR3 bases are TGTGCCAGCAGCGAGACAGAGCAAGAGACCCAGTACTTC. This sequence encodes CASSETEQETQYF.

V and J are TRBV4-3 and TRBJ1-2; possible D gene TRBD1, 5 bases. The CDR3 spans 13 residues. CDR1 is LGHNA and CDR2 is YSLEER in the germline V gene. The germline V and J ends were trimmed by 2 bases and 8 bases, with 12 bases remaining between them. The CDR3: CASSQNFRGGYTF. The CDR3 bases are TGCGCCAGCAGCCAAAATTTTCGGGGGGGCTACACCTTC.

The chain recombines TRBV9 with TRBJ1-6, with D possibly being TRBD1 (5 bases). The CDR3 runs to 15 residues. The V and J ends lost 3 bases and 9 bases respectively, with 16 bases between them. The germline gives CDR1 SGDLS, CDR2 YYNGEE. The CDR3, as DNA: TGTGCCAGCAGCGCCATGGGGGGAATTTCTTCACCCCTCCACTTT. It yields the protein CASSAMGGISSPLHF.

The chain combines TRBV12-3 or TRBV12-4 with TRBJ2-2; D call uncertain. The CDR3 runs 12 residues. Deletions cut 2 bases from V and 6 bases from J, with 4 bases between. The CDR3 DNA is TGTGCCAGCAGTTTACTCGCCGGGGAGCTGTTTTTT. As protein: CASSLLAGELFF.

A single count supports this clone. V usage is TRBV11-2 and J usage is TRBJ1-1; unclear D gene. Trimming stripped 1 base from V and 1 base from J, with 7 bases between. The CDR3 is made up of 14 amino acids. CDR1 is SGHAT, CDR2 FQNNGV, per germline. CDR3 in DNA: TGTGCCAGCAGCTTAGTGCCCCAGAACACTGAAGCTTTCTTT. This sequence encodes CASSLVPQNTEAFF. Full variable domain (remainder filled in from reference TRBV11-2 and TRBJ1-1): EAGVAQSPRYKIIEKRQSVAFWCNPISGHATLYWYQQILGQGPKLLIQFQNNGVVDDSQLPKDRFSAERLKGVDSTLKIQPAKLEDSAVYLCASSLVPQNTEAFFGQGTRLTVV.

The chain combines TRBV7-9 with TRBJ1-5; tentative D call: TRBD1 (6 bases). V was clipped by 7 bases and J by 2 bases, with 15 bases between them. Looked up from germline, CDR1 is SEHNR and CDR2 is FQNEAQ (reference sequence). The CDR3 spans 15 residues. The CDR3 spells CASTGAGAGNQPQHF. The CDR3 bases are TGTGCCAGCACCGGCGCGGGGGCCGGCAATCAGCCCCAGCATTTT.

The chain combines TRBV6-5 with TRBJ2-7; unclear D gene. The CDR3 has 14 amino acids. Per the germline V gene, CDR1 is MNHEY and CDR2 is SVGAGI. V was pared by 0 bases and J by 0 bases, with 6 bases between. The CDR3 loop is CASSYSPNSYEQYF. For the CDR3, the DNA is TGTGCCAGCAGTTACTCACCAAACTCCTACGAGCAGTACTTC.

The chain carries TRBV24-1 and TRBJ2-1, with 8 bases lining up with TRBD2. With V trimmed by 2 bases and J by 3 bases, 2 bases remained unmatched. Germline V gives CDR1 KGHDR, CDR2 SFDVKD. This CDR3 spans 15 amino acids. The CDR3 DNA reads as TGTGCCACCAGTGATTCAAGCGGGGGCTACAATGAGCAGTTCTTC. Its translation is CATSDSSGGYNEQFF.

The genes are TRBV29-1 and TRBJ1-5, with D possibly being TRBD1 (6 bases). Trimming left V 2 bases short and J 5 bases short, with 10 bases between. The CDR3 runs 13 residues. The V gene's germline CDR1 is SQVTM and CDR2 ANQGSEA. The CDR3 protein is CSVELSGDQPQHF. The CDR3 DNA reads as TGCAGCGTTGAATTGTCAGGGGATCAGCCCCAGCATTTT.

V gene TRBV2 combines with J gene TRBJ1-1, with D unresolved. CDR3 length: 12 residues. Per the germline V gene, CDR1 is SNHLY and CDR2 is FYNNEI. Trimming cost V 6 bases and J 4 bases, with 9 bases left between them. CDR3 in amino acids: CASSGHGTEAFF. The CDR3 nucleotides are TGTGCCAGCAGCGGTCACGGCACTGAAGCTTTCTTT.

The V call is TRBV18, the J call TRBJ2-7; D may be TRBD1 (6 bases). Germline CDR1 reads KGHSH; CDR2 reads LQKENI. The germline V and J ends were trimmed by 2 bases and 2 bases, with 16 bases remaining between them. The length of the CDR3 is 16 residues. The CDR3 nucleotides are TGTGCCAGCTCACCAGAAAGGGACATAGGAACCTACGAGCAGTACTTC. Translated, it gives CASSPERDIGTYEQYF.